This TCR beta chain comes out of a study of response to subunit inactivated influenza vaccine. Points from the study as a whole: It was the authors' suggestion that each seasonal influenza vaccination recruits few new T cells.

TCRdb called the RT-PCR reads again in MiXCR, with one record for every CDR3 protein. The data hold roughly 700,000 distinct CDR3 sequences, with approximately 13% observed a single time. Note on this clonotype: Its antigen is not known.

Deletions cut 5 bases from V and 0 bases from J, with 5 bases between. The germline gives CDR1 KGHDR, CDR2 SFDVKD. The CDR3 consists of 13 residues. This sequence joins TRBV24-1 and TRBJ2-3; D ambiguous. The TCR comes from a man between 45 and 60 years old who received an inactivated influenza vaccine. The specimen was PBMCs from blood, collected around 14 days before vaccination. The CDR3 nucleotides are TGTGCCACCAGTGTCGACAGCACAGATACGCAGTATTTT. Its translation is CATSVDSTDTQYF.